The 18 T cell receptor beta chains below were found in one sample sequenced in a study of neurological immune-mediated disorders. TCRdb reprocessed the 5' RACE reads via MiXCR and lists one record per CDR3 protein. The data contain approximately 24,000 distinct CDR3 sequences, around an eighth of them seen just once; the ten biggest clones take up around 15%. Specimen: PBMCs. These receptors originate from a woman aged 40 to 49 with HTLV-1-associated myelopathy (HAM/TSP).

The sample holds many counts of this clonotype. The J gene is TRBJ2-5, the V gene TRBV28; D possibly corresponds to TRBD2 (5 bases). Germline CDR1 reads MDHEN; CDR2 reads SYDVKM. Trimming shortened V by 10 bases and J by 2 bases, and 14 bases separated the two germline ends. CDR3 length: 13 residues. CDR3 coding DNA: TGTGCCACCTACTCTCGGGGACAAGAGACCCAGTACTTC. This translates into CATYSRGQETQYF.

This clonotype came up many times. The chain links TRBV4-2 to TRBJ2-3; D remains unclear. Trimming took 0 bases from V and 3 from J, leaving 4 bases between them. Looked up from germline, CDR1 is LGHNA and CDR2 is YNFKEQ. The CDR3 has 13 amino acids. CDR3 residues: CASSQDITDTQYF. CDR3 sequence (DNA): TGTGCCAGCAGCCAAGATATAACAGATACGCAGTATTTT.

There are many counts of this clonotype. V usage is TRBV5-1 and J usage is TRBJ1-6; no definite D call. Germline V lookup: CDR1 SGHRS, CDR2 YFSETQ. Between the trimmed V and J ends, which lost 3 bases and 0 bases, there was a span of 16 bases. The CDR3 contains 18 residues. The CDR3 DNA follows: TGCGCCAGCAGCTCATGGGGTATGGGGAGCTCCTATAATTCACCCCTCCACTTT. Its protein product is CASSSWGMGSSYNSPLHF.

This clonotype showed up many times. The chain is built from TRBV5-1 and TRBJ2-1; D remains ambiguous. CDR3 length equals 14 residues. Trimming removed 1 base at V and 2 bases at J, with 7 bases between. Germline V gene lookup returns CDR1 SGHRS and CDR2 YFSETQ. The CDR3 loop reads CASSLLSAYNEQFF. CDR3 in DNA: TGCGCCAGCAGCTTGCTCTCGGCCTACAATGAGCAGTTCTTC.

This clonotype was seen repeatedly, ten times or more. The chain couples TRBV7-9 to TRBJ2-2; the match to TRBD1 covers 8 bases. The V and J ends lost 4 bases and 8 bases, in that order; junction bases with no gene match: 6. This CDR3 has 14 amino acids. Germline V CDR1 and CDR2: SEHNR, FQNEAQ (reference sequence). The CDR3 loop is CASSSRTGSGELFF. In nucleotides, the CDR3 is TGTGCCAGCAGCTCGAGGACAGGGTCAGGGGAGCTGTTTTTT.

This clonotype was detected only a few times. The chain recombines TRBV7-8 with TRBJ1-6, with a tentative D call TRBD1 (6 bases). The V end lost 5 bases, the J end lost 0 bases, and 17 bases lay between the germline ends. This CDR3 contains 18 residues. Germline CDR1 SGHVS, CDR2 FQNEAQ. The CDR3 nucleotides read TGTGCCAGCAGCCAAACAGGGTTAACTAGCTCCTATAATTCACCCCTCCACTTT. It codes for CASSQTGLTSSYNSPLHF.

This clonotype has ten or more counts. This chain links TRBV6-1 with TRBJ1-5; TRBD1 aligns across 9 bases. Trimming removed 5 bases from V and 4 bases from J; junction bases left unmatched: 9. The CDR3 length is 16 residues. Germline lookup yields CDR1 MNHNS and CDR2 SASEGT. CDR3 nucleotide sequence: TGTGCCAGCAGTCCACCCCGACAGGGGGTTAATCAGCCCCAGCATTTT. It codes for CASSPPRQGVNQPQHF.

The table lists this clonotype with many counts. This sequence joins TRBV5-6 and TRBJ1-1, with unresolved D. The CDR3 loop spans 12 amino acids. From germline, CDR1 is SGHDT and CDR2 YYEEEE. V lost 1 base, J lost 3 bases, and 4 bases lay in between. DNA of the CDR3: TGTGCCAGCAGCTTGAGGTACACTGAAGCTTTCTTT. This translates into CASSLRYTEAFF.

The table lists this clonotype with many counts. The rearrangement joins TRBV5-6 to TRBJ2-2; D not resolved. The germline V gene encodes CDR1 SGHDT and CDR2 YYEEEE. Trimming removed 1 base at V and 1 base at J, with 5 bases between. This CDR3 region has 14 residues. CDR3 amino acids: CASSLLRNTGELFF. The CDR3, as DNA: TGTGCCAGCAGCTTGTTGAGGAACACCGGGGAGCTGTTTTTT.

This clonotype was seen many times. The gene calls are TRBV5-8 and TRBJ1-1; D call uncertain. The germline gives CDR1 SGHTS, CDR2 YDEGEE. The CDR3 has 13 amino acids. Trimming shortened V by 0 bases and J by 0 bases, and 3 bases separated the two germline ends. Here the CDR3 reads CASSLGMNTEAFF. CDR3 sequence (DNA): TGTGCCAGCAGCTTGGGGATGAACACTGAAGCTTTCTTT.

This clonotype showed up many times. The CDR3 DNA reads as TGTGCCAGCAGCCTCAGAGCACCTAGGGGAGACTATGGCTACACCTTC. Translation: CASSLRAPRGDYGYTF. The chain employs TRBV14 and TRBJ1-2, with D perhaps matching TRBD1 (5 bases). The V and J ends lost 4 bases and 3 bases respectively, with 18 bases between them. Germline values: CDR1 SGHDN, CDR2 FVKESK. The CDR3 is made up of 16 amino acids.

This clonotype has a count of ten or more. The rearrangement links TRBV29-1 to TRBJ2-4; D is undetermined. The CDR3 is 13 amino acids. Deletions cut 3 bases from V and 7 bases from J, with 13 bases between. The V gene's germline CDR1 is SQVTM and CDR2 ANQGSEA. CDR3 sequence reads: CSVEFSGGNIQYF. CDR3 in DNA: TGCAGCGTTGAGTTTTCAGGTGGCAACATTCAGTACTTC. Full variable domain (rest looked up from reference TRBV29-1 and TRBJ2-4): SAVISQKPSRDICQRGTSLTIQCQVDSQVTMMFWYRQQPGQSLTLIATANQGSEATYESGFVIDKFPISRPNLTFSTLTVSNMSPEDSSIYLCSVEFSGGNIQYFGAGTRLSVL.

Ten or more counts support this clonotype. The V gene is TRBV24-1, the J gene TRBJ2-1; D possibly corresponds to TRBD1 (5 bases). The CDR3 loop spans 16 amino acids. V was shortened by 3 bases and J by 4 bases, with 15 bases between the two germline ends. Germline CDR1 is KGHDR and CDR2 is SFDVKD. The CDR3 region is CATSDRTQTLYNEQFF. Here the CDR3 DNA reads TGTGCCACCAGTGATCGGACACAAACCCTATACAATGAGCAGTTCTTC.

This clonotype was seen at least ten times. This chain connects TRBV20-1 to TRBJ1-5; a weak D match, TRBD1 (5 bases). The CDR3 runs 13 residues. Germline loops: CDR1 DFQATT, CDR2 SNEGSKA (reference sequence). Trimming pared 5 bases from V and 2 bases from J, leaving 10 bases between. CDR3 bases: TGCAGTGCTGTCCGGGGGGGCAATCAGCCCCAGCATTTT. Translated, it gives CSAVRGGNQPQHF.

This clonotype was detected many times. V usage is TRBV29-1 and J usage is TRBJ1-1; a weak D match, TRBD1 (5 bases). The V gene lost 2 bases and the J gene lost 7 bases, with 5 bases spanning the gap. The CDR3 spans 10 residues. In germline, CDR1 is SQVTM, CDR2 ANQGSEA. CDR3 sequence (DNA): TGCAGCGTTGAAAGGGGTGAAGCTTTCTTT. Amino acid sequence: CSVERGEAFF.

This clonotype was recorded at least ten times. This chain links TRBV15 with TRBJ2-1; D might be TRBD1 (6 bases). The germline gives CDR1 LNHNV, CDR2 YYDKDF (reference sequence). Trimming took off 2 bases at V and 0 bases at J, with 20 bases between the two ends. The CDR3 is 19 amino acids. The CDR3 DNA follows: TGTGCCACCAGCAGACCTCGGCCCAGGGGTGGGAGCTCCTACAATGAGCAGTTCTTC. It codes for CATSRPRPRGGSSYNEQFF.

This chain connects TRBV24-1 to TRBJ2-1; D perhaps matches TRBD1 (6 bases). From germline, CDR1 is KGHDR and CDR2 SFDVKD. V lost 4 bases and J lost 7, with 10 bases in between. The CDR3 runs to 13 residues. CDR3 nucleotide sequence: TGTGCCACCAGTGAGACAGGTGCAAATGAGCAGTTCTTC. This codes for CATSETGANEQFF.

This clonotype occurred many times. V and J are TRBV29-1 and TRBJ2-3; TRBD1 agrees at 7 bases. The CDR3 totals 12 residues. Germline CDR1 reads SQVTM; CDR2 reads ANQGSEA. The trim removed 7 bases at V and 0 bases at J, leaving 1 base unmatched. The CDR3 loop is CSGDSSTDTQYF. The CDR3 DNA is TGCAGCGGGGACAGTAGCACAGATACGCAGTATTTT.